A selection of T cell receptor beta chains follows, all from one sample in a study of identical twins. TCRdb processed the 5' RACE reads anew with MiXCR; each CDR3 protein has one entry. The sample shows 250,000 or so distinct CDR3 sequences, 7.5% of them seen only once. These sequences were also reported in another study, on yellow fever vaccine responses in identical twins.

Material: CD8+ T cells sorted from blood. These receptors were collected from a woman under 30 in good health. Each CDR3 is given with its conserved first and last residue. Each record gives: V gene, D gene, clone size, J gene, CDR3 DNA, CDR3 protein. The D gene is left open where the match is weak. Expanded clones are given a class, and other clones once, few, many or no size at all.

v_call: TRBV11-2; d_call: -; clone_size: many; j_call: TRBJ2-1; cdr3_nt: TGTGCCAGCAGCTATGGAGGGCGAGTCTTGTCGAGCTCCTACAATGAGCAGTTCTTC; cdr3_aa: CASSYGGRVLSSSYNEQFF
v_call: TRBV6-6; d_call: -; clone_size: -; j_call: TRBJ2-5; cdr3_nt: TGTGCCAGCAGTTTTGCCAAGGAAGAGACCCAGTACTTC; cdr3_aa: CASSFAKEETQYF
v_call: TRBV9; d_call: -; clone_size: many; j_call: TRBJ2-3; cdr3_nt: TGTGCCAGCAGCGTAGAGGGCACAGATACGCAGTATTTT; cdr3_aa: CASSVEGTDTQYF
v_call: TRBV27; d_call: TRBD2; clone_size: -; j_call: TRBJ2-1; cdr3_nt: TGTGCCAGCAGTCCACATGCTAGCGGTAATTACAATGAGCAGTTCTTC; cdr3_aa: CASSPHASGNYNEQFF
v_call: TRBV3-1; d_call: TRBD2; clone_size: few; j_call: TRBJ2-1; cdr3_nt: TGTGCCAGCAGCCAAAACCTAGGACTAGCGGGGGGGCCCCACAATGAGCAGTTCTTC; cdr3_aa: CASSQNLGLAGGPHNEQFF
v_call: TRBV15; d_call: -; clone_size: -; j_call: TRBJ2-7; cdr3_nt: TGTGCCACCGGGTTTGGTTCTTCCTACGAGCAGTACTTC; cdr3_aa: CATGFGSSYEQYF
v_call: TRBV5-6; d_call: TRBD1; clone_size: -; j_call: TRBJ1-1; cdr3_nt: TGTGCCAGCAGCTGGGGACAGGCGCTTAACACTGAAGCTTTCTTT; cdr3_aa: CASSWGQALNTEAFF
v_call: TRBV29-1; d_call: -; clone_size: few; j_call: TRBJ1-2; cdr3_nt: TGCAGCGTTGACTTTGGCTACACCTTC; cdr3_aa: CSVDFGYTF
v_call: TRBV12-3/TRBV12-4; d_call: TRBD1; clone_size: -; j_call: TRBJ1-6; cdr3_nt: TGTGCCAGCAGTCCACTTGGGGCAGGGGGCTCCTATAATTCACCCCTCCACTTT; cdr3_aa: CASSPLGAGGSYNSPLHF
v_call: TRBV21-1; d_call: -; clone_size: -; j_call: TRBJ2-5; cdr3_nt: TGTGCCAGCAGCAGCCCCCGGGACAGGGCCAGGGAGACCCAGTACTTC; cdr3_aa: CASSSPRDRARETQYF
v_call: TRBV4-2; d_call: -; clone_size: many; j_call: TRBJ2-1; cdr3_nt: TGTGCCAGCAGCCAAGATGTCGCTACAAACAATGAGCAGTTCTTC; cdr3_aa: CASSQDVATNNEQFF
v_call: TRBV11-2; d_call: TRBD2; clone_size: -; j_call: TRBJ2-1; cdr3_nt: TGTGCCAGCAGCTTAGTACTCGGGGGGGGGACCTACAATGAGCAGTTCTTC; cdr3_aa: CASSLVLGGGTYNEQFF
v_call: TRBV24-1; d_call: -; clone_size: once; j_call: TRBJ1-5; cdr3_nt: TGTGCCACCAGTGACCCGGACAGCGGTGGACAGCCCCAGCATTTT; cdr3_aa: CATSDPDSGGQPQHF
v_call: TRBV5-1; d_call: -; clone_size: -; j_call: TRBJ2-6; cdr3_nt: TGCGCCAGCAGCTTGACACAGTTGTTTTCTGGGGCCAACGTCCTGACTTTC; cdr3_aa: CASSLTQLFSGANVLTF
v_call: TRBV27; d_call: TRBD2; clone_size: many; j_call: TRBJ2-3; cdr3_nt: TGTGCCAGCAGTCCGGGAGGGGCAGATACGCAGTATTTT; cdr3_aa: CASSPGGADTQYF
v_call: TRBV12-3/TRBV12-4; d_call: -; clone_size: -; j_call: TRBJ2-1; cdr3_nt: TGTGCCAGCAGTTTAACAGGTGACAATGAGCAGTTCTTC; cdr3_aa: CASSLTGDNEQFF
v_call: TRBV20-1; d_call: TRBD1; clone_size: few; j_call: TRBJ1-2; cdr3_nt: TGCAGTGCTACCTACCTTCCGGGGTCGACAGGGAAGGGCGGCTACACCTTC; cdr3_aa: CSATYLPGSTGKGGYTF
v_call: TRBV28; d_call: -; clone_size: many; j_call: TRBJ1-2; cdr3_nt: TGTGCCAGCAGTTACACGACAGCTAACTATGGCTACACCTTC; cdr3_aa: CASSYTTANYGYTF
v_call: TRBV19; d_call: TRBD1; clone_size: -; j_call: TRBJ1-1; cdr3_nt: TGTGCCAGTAGTCCAATGACAGGGGGCATGACTGAAGCTTTCTTT; cdr3_aa: CASSPMTGGMTEAFF
v_call: TRBV4-1; d_call: -; clone_size: once; j_call: TRBJ2-3; cdr3_nt: TGCGCCAGCAGCCTCAACTGGGGCCTTAGCACAGATACGCAGTATTTT; cdr3_aa: CASSLNWGLSTDTQYF
v_call: TRBV4-1; d_call: TRBD1; clone_size: few; j_call: TRBJ2-1; cdr3_nt: TGCGCCAGCGAGGACCGGACAGGATTGCAGAATGAGCAGTTCTTC; cdr3_aa: CASEDRTGLQNEQFF
v_call: TRBV7-9; d_call: TRBD1; clone_size: -; j_call: TRBJ1-4; cdr3_nt: TGTGCCAGCAGACCCGGGACAGCGGAGGGAAAACTGTTTTTT; cdr3_aa: CASRPGTAEGKLFF
v_call: TRBV9; d_call: TRBD2; clone_size: few; j_call: TRBJ2-7; cdr3_nt: TGTGCCAGCAGCGTAGAGGGACTAGCTGCGGACGAGCAGTACTTC; cdr3_aa: CASSVEGLAADEQYF
v_call: TRBV15; d_call: -; clone_size: -; j_call: TRBJ2-1; cdr3_nt: TGTGCCACCAGCAGAGTCCGGTACAATGAGCAGTTCTTC; cdr3_aa: CATSRVRYNEQFF
v_call: TRBV29-1; d_call: -; clone_size: -; j_call: TRBJ2-1; cdr3_nt: TGCAGCGTTCTACCGGGGCCCCGTGGATACAATGAGCAGTTCTTC; cdr3_aa: CSVLPGPRGYNEQFF
v_call: TRBV28; d_call: -; clone_size: few; j_call: TRBJ2-2; cdr3_nt: TGTGCCAGCAGTTTGCTCCAGCCCGCGAACACCGGGGAGCTGTTTTTT; cdr3_aa: CASSLLQPANTGELFF
v_call: TRBV27; d_call: -; clone_size: few; j_call: TRBJ2-1; cdr3_nt: TGTGCCAGCAGAAGCGTATACAATGAGCAGTTCTTC; cdr3_aa: CASRSVYNEQFF
v_call: TRBV7-9; d_call: TRBD2; clone_size: many; j_call: TRBJ2-1; cdr3_nt: TGTGCCAGCGGGACTAGCGCTTACAATGAGCAGTTCTTC; cdr3_aa: CASGTSAYNEQFF
v_call: TRBV4-2; d_call: -; clone_size: many; j_call: TRBJ2-5; cdr3_nt: TGTGCCAGCAGCCAAGATCTTAGCGGAGCCCAAGAGACCCAGTACTTC; cdr3_aa: CASSQDLSGAQETQYF
v_call: TRBV7-9; d_call: TRBD2; clone_size: few; j_call: TRBJ2-1; cdr3_nt: TGTGCCAGCAGCTTATCTAGCGGGCTATACAATGAGCAGTTCTTC; cdr3_aa: CASSLSSGLYNEQFF
v_call: TRBV29-1; d_call: TRBD1; clone_size: many; j_call: TRBJ1-1; cdr3_nt: TGCAGCGTTCCCGGGACAGCTACTGAAGCTTTCTTT; cdr3_aa: CSVPGTATEAFF
v_call: TRBV24-1; d_call: TRBD1; clone_size: -; j_call: TRBJ2-2; cdr3_nt: TGTGCCACCAGTGATTTATGGACAGGGCGCACCGGGGAGCTGTTTTTT; cdr3_aa: CATSDLWTGRTGELFF
v_call: TRBV29-1; d_call: TRBD2; clone_size: -; j_call: TRBJ2-3; cdr3_nt: TGCAGCGTTGATGGTCCTAGCGGGGTACGAAATACGCAGTATTTT; cdr3_aa: CSVDGPSGVRNTQYF
v_call: TRBV5-1; d_call: -; clone_size: few; j_call: TRBJ2-1; cdr3_nt: TGCGCCAGCAGCGTCTCTAGCACTGAGCAGTTCTTC; cdr3_aa: CASSVSSTEQFF
v_call: TRBV7-6; d_call: -; clone_size: few; j_call: TRBJ2-1; cdr3_nt: TGTGCCAGCAGCTTAGGCGCCTCGGTAAATGAGCAGTTCTTC; cdr3_aa: CASSLGASVNEQFF
v_call: TRBV2; d_call: TRBD2; clone_size: many; j_call: TRBJ2-2; cdr3_nt: TGTGCCAGCAGAAGGAGATTAGCGGGGGAGAATGCCGGGGAGCTGTTTTTT; cdr3_aa: CASRRRLAGENAGELFF
v_call: TRBV20-1; d_call: -; clone_size: few; j_call: TRBJ2-6; cdr3_nt: TGCAGTGCTAGAGGCCCGGAGACTGGGGCCAACGTCCTGACTTTC; cdr3_aa: CSARGPETGANVLTF
v_call: TRBV12-3/TRBV12-4; d_call: -; clone_size: many; j_call: TRBJ2-1; cdr3_nt: TGTGCCAGCAGTTTTTCGGGCAGAGACAATGAGCAGTTCTTC; cdr3_aa: CASSFSGRDNEQFF
v_call: TRBV7-8; d_call: -; clone_size: -; j_call: TRBJ1-1; cdr3_nt: TGTGCCAGCAGCTTAGAGTTTGACTGGGAGGAGACTGAAGCTTTCTTT; cdr3_aa: CASSLEFDWEETEAFF
v_call: TRBV7-8; d_call: TRBD1; clone_size: many; j_call: TRBJ2-2; cdr3_nt: TGTGCCAGCAGCTTATTAAGGGGGCAGTACACCGGGGAGCTGTTTTTT; cdr3_aa: CASSLLRGQYTGELFF
v_call: TRBV25-1; d_call: -; clone_size: -; j_call: TRBJ2-1; cdr3_nt: TGTGCCAGCAGTCCAACTCCCGGTGGCGGGGAGGCCTCCTACAATGAGCAGTTCTTC; cdr3_aa: CASSPTPGGGEASYNEQFF
v_call: TRBV16; d_call: -; clone_size: -; j_call: TRBJ1-1; cdr3_nt: TGTGCCAGCAGCCGGGGACGTATGAACACTGAAGCTTTCTTT; cdr3_aa: CASSRGRMNTEAFF
v_call: TRBV28; d_call: TRBD1; clone_size: -; j_call: TRBJ1-2; cdr3_nt: TGTGCCAGCAGAAGGGACAGGGGAAGGGAGGGCTACACCTTC; cdr3_aa: CASRRDRGREGYTF
v_call: TRBV7-9; d_call: -; clone_size: -; j_call: TRBJ2-3; cdr3_nt: TGTGCCAGCAGCAACCGTGCCCCGGGGATAGATACGCAGTATTTT; cdr3_aa: CASSNRAPGIDTQYF
v_call: TRBV20-1; d_call: -; clone_size: few; j_call: TRBJ2-7; cdr3_nt: TGCAGTGCTAGAGATTCGGGGGAGTCGTTCGAGCAGTACTTC; cdr3_aa: CSARDSGESFEQYF
v_call: TRBV5-1; d_call: TRBD2; clone_size: many; j_call: TRBJ2-7; cdr3_nt: TGCGCCAGCAGCCCGGGGCTAGCGGTACCCCCACCCTACGAGCAGTACTTC; cdr3_aa: CASSPGLAVPPPYEQYF
v_call: TRBV18; d_call: TRBD2; clone_size: few; j_call: TRBJ2-1; cdr3_nt: TGTGCCAGCTCACCACCGGGTCGCGGGGGGCACTACAATGAGCAGTTCTTC; cdr3_aa: CASSPPGRGGHYNEQFF
v_call: TRBV4-1; d_call: -; clone_size: few; j_call: TRBJ1-1; cdr3_nt: TGCGCCAGCAGCCAAGACGTGGCGGGAAACACTGAAGCTTTCTTT; cdr3_aa: CASSQDVAGNTEAFF
v_call: TRBV29-1; d_call: -; clone_size: -; j_call: TRBJ2-1; cdr3_nt: TGCAGCGTTGAAGGGGTACGGGACCAAGAGTACAATGAGCAGTTCTTC; cdr3_aa: CSVEGVRDQEYNEQFF
v_call: TRBV25-1; d_call: -; clone_size: many; j_call: TRBJ2-5; cdr3_nt: TGTGCCAGCGTAGCTTCTGGGGTAGGAGAGACCCAGTACTTC; cdr3_aa: CASVASGVGETQYF